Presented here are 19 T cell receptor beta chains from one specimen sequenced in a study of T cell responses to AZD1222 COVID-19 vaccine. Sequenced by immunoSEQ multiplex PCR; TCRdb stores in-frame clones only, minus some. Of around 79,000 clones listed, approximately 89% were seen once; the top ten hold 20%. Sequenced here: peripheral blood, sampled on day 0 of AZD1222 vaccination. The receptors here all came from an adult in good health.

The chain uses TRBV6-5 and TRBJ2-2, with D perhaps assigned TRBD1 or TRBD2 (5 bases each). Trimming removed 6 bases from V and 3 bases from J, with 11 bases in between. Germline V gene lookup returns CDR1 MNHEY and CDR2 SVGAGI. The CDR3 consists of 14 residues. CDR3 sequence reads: CASSHLGDTGELFF. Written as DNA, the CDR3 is TGTGCCAGCAGCCATCTGGGGGACACCGGGGAGCTGTTTTTT.

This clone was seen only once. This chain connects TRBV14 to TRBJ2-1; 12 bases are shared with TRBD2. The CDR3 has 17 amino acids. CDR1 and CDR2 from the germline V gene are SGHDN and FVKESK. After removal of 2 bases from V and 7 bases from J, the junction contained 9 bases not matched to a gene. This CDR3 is CASSQRLAGGPNNEQFF. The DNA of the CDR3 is TGTGCCAGCAGCCAAAGGCTAGCGGGAGGGCCAAATAATGAGCAGTTCTTC.

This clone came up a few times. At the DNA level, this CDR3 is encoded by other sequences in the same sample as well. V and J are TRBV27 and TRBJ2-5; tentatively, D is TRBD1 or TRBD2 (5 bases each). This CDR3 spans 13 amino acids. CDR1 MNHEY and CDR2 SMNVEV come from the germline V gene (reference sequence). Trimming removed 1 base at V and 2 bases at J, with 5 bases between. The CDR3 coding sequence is TGTGCCAGCAGTTTATGGGGGCAAGAGACCCAGTACTTC. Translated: CASSLWGQETQYF.

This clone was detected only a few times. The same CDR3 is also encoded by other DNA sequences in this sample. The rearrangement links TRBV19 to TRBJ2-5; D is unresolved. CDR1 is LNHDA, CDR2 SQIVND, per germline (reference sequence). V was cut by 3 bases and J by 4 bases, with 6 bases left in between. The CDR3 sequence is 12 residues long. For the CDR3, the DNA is TGTGCCAGTAGTATTCGTCGAGAGACCCAGTACTTC. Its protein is CASSIRRETQYF.

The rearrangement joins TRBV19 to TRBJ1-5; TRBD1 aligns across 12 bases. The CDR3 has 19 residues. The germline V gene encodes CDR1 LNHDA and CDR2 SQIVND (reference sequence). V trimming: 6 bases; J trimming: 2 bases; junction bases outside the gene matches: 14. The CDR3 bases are TGTGCCAGTAGAGACGGACCGGGACAGGGGGCCTTAGGCAATCAGCCCCAGCATTTT. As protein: CASRDGPGQGALGNQPQHF.

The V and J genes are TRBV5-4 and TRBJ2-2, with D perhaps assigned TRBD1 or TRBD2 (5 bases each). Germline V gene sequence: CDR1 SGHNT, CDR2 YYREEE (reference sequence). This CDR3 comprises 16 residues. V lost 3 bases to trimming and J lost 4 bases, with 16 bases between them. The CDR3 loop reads CASSSPGTDGTGELFF. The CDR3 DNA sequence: TGTGCCAGCAGCTCCCCCGGGACGGACGGCACCGGGGAGCTGTTTTTT.

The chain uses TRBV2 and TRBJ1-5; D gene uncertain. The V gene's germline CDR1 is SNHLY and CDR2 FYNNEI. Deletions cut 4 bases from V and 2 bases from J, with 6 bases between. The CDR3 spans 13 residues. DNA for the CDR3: TGTGCCAGCAGTGTAGAAGGCAATCAGCCCCAGCATTTT. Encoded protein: CASSVEGNQPQHF.

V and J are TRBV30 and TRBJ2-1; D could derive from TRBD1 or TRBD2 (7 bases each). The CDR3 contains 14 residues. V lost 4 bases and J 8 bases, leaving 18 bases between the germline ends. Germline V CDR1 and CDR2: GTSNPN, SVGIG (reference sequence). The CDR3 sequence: CAWIQGGILDEQFF. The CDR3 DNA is TGTGCCTGGATCCAGGGGGGGATCCTTGATGAGCAGTTCTTC. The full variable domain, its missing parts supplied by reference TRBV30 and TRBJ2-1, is SQTIHQWPATLVQPVGSPLSLECTVEGTSNPNLYWYRQAAGRGLQLLFYSVGIGQISSEVPQNLSASRPQDRQFILSSKKLLLSDSGFYLCAWIQGGILDEQFFGPGTRLTVL.

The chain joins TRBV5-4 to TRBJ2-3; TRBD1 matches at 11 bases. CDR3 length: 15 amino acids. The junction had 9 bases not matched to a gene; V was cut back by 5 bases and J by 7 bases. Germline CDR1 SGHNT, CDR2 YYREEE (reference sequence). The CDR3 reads CASSSRTGGWNTQYF. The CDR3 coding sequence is TGTGCCAGCAGTTCGAGGACAGGGGGCTGGAATACGCAGTATTTT.

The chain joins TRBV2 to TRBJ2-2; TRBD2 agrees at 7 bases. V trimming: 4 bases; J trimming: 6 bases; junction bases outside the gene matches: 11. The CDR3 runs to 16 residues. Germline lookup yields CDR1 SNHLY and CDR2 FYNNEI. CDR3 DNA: TGTGCCAGCAGTGCCGAACTAGCGTTGGGGCCCGGGGAGCTGTTTTTT. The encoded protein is CASSAELALGPGELFF.

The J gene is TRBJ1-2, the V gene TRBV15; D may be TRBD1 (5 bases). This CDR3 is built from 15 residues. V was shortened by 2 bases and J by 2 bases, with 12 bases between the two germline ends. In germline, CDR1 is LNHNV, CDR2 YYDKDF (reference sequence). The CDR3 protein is CATSRNGTDNYGYTF. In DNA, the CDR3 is TGTGCCACCAGCAGAAACGGGACGGACAACTATGGCTACACCTTC.

The CDR3 protein is CASSPDAYEQYF. CDR3 DNA sequence: TGTGCCAGCAGCCCGGACGCCTACGAGCAGTACTTC. This chain connects TRBV28 to TRBJ2-7; D ambiguous. The CDR3 is 12 amino acids. V was trimmed by 6 bases and J by 2 bases, leaving 8 bases between them. The germline V gene encodes CDR1 MDHEN and CDR2 SYDVKM.

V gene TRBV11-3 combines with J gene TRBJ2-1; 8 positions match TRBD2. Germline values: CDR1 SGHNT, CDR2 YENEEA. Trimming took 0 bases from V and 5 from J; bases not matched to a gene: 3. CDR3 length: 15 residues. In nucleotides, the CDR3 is TGTGCCAGCAGCTTAGATGGTAGCGGGAACAATGAGCAGTTCTTC. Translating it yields CASSLDGSGNNEQFF.

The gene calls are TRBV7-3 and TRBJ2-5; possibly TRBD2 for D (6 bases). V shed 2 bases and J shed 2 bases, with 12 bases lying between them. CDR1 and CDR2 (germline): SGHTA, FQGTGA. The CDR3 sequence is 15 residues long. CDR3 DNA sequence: TGTGCCAGCAGCTTAGGTAGCGGTTTACAAGAGACCCAGTACTTC. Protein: CASSLGSGLQETQYF.

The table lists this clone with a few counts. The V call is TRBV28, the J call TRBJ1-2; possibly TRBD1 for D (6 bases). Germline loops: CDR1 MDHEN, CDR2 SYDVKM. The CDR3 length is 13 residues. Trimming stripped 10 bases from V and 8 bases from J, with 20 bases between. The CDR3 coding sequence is TGTGCCATCATGGACAGTTTAGGTGGGGGCTACACCTTC. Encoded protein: CAIMDSLGGGYTF.

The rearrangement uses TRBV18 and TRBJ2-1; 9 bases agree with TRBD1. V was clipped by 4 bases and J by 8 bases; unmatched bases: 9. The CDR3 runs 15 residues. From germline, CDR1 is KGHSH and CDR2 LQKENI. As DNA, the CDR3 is TGTGCCAGCTCACTCGGGACAGGGTATGGGGATGAGCAGTTCTTC. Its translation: CASSLGTGYGDEQFF.

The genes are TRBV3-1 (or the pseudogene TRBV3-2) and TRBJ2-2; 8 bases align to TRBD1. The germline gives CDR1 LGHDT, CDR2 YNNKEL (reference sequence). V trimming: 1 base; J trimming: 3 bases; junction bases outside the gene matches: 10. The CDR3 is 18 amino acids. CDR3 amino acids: CASSQAWTGTVHTGELFF. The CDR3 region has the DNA TGTGCCAGCAGCCAAGCCTGGACAGGGACGGTTCACACCGGGGAGCTGTTTTTT.

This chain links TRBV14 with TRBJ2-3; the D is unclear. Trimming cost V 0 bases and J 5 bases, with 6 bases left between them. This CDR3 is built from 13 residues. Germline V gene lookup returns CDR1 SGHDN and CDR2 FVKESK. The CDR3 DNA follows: TGTGCCAGCAGCCAAGATTTATTAGATACGCAGTATTTT. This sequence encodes CASSQDLLDTQYF.

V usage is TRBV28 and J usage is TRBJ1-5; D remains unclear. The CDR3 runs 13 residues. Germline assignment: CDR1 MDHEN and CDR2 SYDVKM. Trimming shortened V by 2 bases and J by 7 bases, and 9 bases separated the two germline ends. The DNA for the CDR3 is TGTGCCAGCAGTTTAGGGGTAGAGCAGCCCCAGCATTTT. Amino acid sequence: CASSLGVEQPQHF.